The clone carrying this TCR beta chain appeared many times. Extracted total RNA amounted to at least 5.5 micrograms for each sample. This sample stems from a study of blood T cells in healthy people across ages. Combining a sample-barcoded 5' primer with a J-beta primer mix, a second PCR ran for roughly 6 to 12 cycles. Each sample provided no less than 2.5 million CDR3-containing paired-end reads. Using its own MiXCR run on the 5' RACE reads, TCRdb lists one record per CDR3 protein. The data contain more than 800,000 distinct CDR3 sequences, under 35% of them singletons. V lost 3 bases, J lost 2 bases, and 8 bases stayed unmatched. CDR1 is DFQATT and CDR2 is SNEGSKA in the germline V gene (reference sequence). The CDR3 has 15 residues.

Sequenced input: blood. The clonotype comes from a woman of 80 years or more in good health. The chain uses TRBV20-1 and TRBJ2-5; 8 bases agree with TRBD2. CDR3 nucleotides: TGCAGTGCTAGCCCCAGCGGGGGCCTACAAGAGACCCAGTACTTC. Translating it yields CSASPSGGLQETQYF.